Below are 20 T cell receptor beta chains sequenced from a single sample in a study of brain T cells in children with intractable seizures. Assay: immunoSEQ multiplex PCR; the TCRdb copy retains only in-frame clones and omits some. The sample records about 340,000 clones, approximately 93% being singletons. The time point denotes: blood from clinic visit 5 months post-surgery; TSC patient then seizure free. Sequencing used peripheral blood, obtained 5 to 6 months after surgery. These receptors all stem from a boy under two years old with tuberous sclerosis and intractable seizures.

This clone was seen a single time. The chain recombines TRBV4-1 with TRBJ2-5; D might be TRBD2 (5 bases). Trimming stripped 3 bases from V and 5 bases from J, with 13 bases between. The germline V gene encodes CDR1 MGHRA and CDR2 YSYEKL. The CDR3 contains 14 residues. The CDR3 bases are TGCGCCAGCAGCCACGAGGAGGTCACGGAGACCCAGTACTTC. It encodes CASSHEEVTETQYF.

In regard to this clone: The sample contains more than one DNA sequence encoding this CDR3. The CDR3 here is CASSISNQPQHF. The CDR3 coding sequence is TGTGCCAGTAGTATAAGCAATCAGCCCCAGCATTTT. The V call is TRBV19, the J call TRBJ1-5; D not certain. V lost 2 bases, J lost 1 base, and 0 bases lay in between. Per the germline V gene, CDR1 is LNHDA and CDR2 is SQIVND (reference sequence). The CDR3 runs 12 residues.

This chain's CDR3 is CASNTGNNQPQHF. CDR3 in DNA: TGTGCCAGCAATACAGGGAACAATCAGCCCCAGCATTTT. The chain couples TRBV2 to TRBJ1-5, with D maybe TRBD1 (6 bases). From germline, CDR1 is SNHLY and CDR2 FYNNEI. The germline V and J ends were trimmed by 7 bases and 3 bases, with 10 bases remaining between them. CDR3 size: 13 residues. The full variable domain, completed using reference TRBV2 and TRBJ1-5, is EPEVTQTPSHQVTQMGQEVILRCVPISNHLYFYWYRQILGQKVEFLVSFYNNEISEKSEIFDDQFSVERPDGSNFTLKIRSTKLEDSAMYFCASNTGNNQPQHFGDGTRLSIL.

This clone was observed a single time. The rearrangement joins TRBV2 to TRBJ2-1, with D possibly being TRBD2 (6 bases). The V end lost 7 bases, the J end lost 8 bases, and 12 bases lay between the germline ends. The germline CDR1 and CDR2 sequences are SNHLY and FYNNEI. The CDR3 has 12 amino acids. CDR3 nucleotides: TGTGCCAGCACGGGGGTTGTGCATGAGCAGTTCTTC. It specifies CASTGVVHEQFF.

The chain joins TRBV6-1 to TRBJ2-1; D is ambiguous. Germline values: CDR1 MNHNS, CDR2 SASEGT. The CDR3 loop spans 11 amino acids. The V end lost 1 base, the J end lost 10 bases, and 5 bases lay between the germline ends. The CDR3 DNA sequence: TGTGCCAGCAGTGAAGATCTCGAGCAGTTCTTC. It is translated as CASSEDLEQFF.

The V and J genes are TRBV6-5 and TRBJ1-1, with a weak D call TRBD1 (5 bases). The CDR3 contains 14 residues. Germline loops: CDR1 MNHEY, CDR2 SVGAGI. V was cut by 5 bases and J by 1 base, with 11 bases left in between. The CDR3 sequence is CASSRDPGNTEAFF. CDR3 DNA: TGTGCCAGCAGTAGGGACCCAGGGAACACTGAAGCTTTCTTT.

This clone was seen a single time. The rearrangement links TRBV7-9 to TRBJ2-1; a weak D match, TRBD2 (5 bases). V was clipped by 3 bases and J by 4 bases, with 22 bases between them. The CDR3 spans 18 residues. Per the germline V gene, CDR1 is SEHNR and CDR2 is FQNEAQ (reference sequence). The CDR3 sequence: CASSFSFGMARGYNEQFF. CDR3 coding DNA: TGTGCCAGCAGCTTTTCTTTTGGCATGGCTAGAGGGTACAATGAGCAGTTCTTC.

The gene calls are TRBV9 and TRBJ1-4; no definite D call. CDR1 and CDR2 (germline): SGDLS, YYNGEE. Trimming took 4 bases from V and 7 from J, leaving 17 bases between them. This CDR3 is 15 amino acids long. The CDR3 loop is CASSSGASRGEKLFF. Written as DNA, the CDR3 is TGTGCCAGCAGCTCCGGAGCCTCCCGTGGTGAAAAACTGTTTTTT.

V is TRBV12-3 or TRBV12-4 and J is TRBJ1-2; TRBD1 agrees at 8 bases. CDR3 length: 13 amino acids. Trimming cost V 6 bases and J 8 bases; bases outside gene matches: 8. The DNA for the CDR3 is TGTGCCAGCAGCGCGGACAGGGTATTAGGCTACACCTTC. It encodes CASSADRVLGYTF.

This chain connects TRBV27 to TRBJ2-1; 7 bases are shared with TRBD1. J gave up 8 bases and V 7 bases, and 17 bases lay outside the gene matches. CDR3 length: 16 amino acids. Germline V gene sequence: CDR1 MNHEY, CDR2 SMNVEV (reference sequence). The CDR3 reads CASTFPQQGYSDEQFF. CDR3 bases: TGTGCCAGCACCTTCCCCCAACAGGGGTATAGCGATGAGCAGTTCTTC.

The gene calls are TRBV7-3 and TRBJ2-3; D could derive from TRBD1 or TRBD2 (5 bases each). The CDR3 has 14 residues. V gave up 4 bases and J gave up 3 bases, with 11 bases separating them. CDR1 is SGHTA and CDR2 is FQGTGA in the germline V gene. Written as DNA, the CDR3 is TGTGCCAGCAGCTCCAGATGGGGGACAGATACGCAGTATTTT. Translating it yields CASSSRWGTDTQYF.

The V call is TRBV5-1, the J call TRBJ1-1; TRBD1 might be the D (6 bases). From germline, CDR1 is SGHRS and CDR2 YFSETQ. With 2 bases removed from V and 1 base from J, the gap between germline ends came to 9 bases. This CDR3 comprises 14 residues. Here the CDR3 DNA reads TGCGCCAGCAGCTTCGGACAGACGAACACTGAAGCTTTCTTT. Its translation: CASSFGQTNTEAFF.

Here the CDR3 DNA reads TGCGCCAGCAGCCGGGCTAGCGGGAGCAATGAGCAGTTCTTC. This gives the protein CASSRASGSNEQFF. This sequence joins TRBV5-1 and TRBJ2-1; 10 bases line up with TRBD2. The CDR3 has 14 amino acids. Per germline, CDR1 SGHRS and CDR2 YFSETQ. Trimming cost V 4 bases and J 6 bases; bases outside gene matches: 4.

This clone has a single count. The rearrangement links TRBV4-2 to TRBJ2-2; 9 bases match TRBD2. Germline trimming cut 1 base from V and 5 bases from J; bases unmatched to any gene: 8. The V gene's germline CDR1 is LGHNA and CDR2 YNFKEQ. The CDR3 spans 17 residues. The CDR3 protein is CASSQVMAGGRTGELFF. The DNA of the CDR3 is TGTGCCAGCAGCCAAGTGATGGCGGGAGGGCGGACCGGGGAGCTGTTTTTT.

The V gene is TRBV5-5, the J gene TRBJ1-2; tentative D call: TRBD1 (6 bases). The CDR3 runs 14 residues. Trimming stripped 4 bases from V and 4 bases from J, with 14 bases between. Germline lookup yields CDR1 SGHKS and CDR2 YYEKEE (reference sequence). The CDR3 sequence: CASSPPDSPYGYTF. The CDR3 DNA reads TGTGCCAGCAGCCCCCCGGACAGTCCCTATGGCTACACCTTC.

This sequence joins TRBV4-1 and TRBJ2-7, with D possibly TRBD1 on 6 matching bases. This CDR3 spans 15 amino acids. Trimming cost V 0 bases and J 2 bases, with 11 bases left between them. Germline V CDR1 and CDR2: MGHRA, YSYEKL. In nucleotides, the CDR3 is TGCGCCAGCAGCCAAGATTGGCCAGGGGCCTACGAGCAGTACTTC. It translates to CASSQDWPGAYEQYF.

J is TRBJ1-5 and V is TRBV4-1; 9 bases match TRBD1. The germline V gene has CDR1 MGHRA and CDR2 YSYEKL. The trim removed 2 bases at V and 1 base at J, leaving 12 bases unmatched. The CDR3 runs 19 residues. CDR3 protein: CASSQMWSRDRASNQPQHF. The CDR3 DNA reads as TGCGCCAGCAGCCAAATGTGGTCCCGGGACAGGGCGAGCAATCAGCCCCAGCATTTT.

The CDR3 nucleotides are TGCGCCAGCAGAGATTTTCCCAGTGACGAGCAGTACTTC. Its translation: CASRDFPSDEQYF. V and J are TRBV5-1 and TRBJ2-7; D is undetermined. CDR3 length: 13 residues. Trimming took off 5 bases at V and 5 bases at J, with 14 bases between the two ends. CDR1 is SGHRS and CDR2 is YFSETQ in the germline V gene.

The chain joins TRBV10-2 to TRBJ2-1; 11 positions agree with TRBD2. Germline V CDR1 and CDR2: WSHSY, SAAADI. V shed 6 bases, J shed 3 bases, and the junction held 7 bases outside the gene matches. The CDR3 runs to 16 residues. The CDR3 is CASSQPTSGSYNEQFF. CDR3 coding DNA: TGCGCCAGCAGCCAACCCACTAGCGGGAGCTACAATGAGCAGTTCTTC.

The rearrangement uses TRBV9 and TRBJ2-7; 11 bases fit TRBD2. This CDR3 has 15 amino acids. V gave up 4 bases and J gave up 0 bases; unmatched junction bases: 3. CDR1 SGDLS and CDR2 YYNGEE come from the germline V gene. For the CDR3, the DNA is TGTGCCAGCAGCCAGACTAGCGGGAACTCCTACGAGCAGTACTTC. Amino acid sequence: CASSQTSGNSYEQYF.